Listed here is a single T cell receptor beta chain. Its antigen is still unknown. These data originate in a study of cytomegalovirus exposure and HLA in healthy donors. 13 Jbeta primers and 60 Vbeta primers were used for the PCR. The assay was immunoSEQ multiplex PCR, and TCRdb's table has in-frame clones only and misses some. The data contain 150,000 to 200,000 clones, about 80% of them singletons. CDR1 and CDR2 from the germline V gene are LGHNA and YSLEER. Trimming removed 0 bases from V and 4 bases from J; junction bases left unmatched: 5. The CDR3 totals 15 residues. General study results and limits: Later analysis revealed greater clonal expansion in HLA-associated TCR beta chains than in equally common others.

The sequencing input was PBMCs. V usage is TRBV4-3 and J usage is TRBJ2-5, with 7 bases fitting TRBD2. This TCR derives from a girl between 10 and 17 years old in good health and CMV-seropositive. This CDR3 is CASSQERLATETQYF. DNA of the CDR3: TGCGCCAGCAGCCAAGAAAGACTAGCTACAGAGACCCAGTACTTC.